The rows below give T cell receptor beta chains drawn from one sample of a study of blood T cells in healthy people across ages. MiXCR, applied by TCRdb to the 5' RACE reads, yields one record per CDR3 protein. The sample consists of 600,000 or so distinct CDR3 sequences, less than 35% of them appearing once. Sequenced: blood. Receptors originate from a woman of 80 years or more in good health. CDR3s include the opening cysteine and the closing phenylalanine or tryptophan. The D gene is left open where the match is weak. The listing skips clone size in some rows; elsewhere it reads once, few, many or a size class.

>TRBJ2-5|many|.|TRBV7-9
TGTGCCAGCAGCTTAGATATGACAGCGGGGTACTTC
CASSLDMTAGYF
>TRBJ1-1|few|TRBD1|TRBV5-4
TGTGCCAGCAGCAACGACAGGGGACGGACTGAAGCTTTCTTT
CASSNDRGRTEAFF
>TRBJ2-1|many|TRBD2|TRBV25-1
TGTGCCAGCAGGTCGGGGGGCTCCTACAATGAGCAGTTCTTC
CASRSGGSYNEQFF
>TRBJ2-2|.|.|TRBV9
TGTGCCAGCAGCCTACAAGCGGAGCTGTTTTTT
CASSLQAELFF
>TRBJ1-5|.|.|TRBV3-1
TGTGCCAGCAGCCAAGCAAGTGGGCCTCAGCATTTT
CASSQASGPQHF
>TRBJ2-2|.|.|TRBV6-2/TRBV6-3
TGTGCCAGCAGACCCCAGAACACCGGGGAGCTGTTTTTT
CASRPQNTGELFF
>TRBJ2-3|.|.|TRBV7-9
TGTGCCAGCAGCTTAGCGGACTCAGATACGCAGTATTTT
CASSLADSDTQYF
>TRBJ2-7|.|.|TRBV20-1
TGCAGTGCTAGGGCAGCTGAGGGCCGCTTTGGTTACGAGCAGTACTTC
CSARAAEGRFGYEQYF
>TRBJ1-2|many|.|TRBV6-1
TGTGCCACCTTCAACAGGGTGATGAATGGCTACACCTTC
CATFNRVMNGYTF
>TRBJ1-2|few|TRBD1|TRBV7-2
TGTGCCAGCAGCCAGGGGGATGACTATGGCTACACCTTC
CASSQGDDYGYTF
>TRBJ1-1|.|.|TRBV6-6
TGTGCCAGCACTGTATCGGGTCTGGCGAACACTGAAGCTTTCTTT
CASTVSGLANTEAFF
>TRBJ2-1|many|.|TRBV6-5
TGTGCCAGCAGTTACTCCCTAGATAGGTGGAATGAGCAGTTCTTC
CASSYSLDRWNEQFF
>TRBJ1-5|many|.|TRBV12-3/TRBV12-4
TGTGCCAGCAGGGAGTCAATTCAGCCCCAGCATTTT
CASRESIQPQHF
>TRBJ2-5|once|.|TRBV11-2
TGTGCCAGCAGCCCGTCGGGTGAAACCCAAGAGACCCAGTACTTC
CASSPSGETQETQYF
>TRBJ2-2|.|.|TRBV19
TGTACCAGTATGTCAGGTCCCGGGGAGCTGTTTTTT
CTSMSGPGELFF
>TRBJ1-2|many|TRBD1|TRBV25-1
TGTGCCAGCAGGGAAACGGGACAGGGTGGCTACACCTTC
CASRETGQGGYTF
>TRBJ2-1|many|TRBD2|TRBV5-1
TGCGCCAGCAGCTGGGAGGGGAATGAGCAGTTCTTC
CASSWEGNEQFF
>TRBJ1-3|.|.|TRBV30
TGTGCCTGGGTTGGGGGGTCAAACACCATATATTTT
CAWVGGSNTIYF
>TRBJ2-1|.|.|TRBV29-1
TGCTGCGTTGATGTAGGTAGGCGGAATGAGCAGTTCTTC
CCVDVGRRNEQFF
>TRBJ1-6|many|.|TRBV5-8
TGTGCCAGCAGCCCGCAGAGCTATAATTCACCCCTCCACTTT
CASSPQSYNSPLHF
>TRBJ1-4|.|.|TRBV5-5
TGTGCCAGCAGCCTCTCTTGGACAGAAAAACTGTTTTTT
CASSLSWTEKLFF
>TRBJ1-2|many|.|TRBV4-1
TGCGCCAGCAGCCAAGATGGCGGGGGAAAGGGATATGGCTACACCTTC
CASSQDGGGKGYGYTF
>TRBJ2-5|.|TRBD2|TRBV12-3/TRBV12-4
TGTGCCAGCAGTCCCGGGACTAGCGGGGGGGCACGGGAGACCCAGAACTTC
CASSPGTSGGARETQNF
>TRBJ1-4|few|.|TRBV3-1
TGTGCCAGCAGCCAATCAGGCAATGAAAAACTGTTTTTT
CASSQSGNEKLFF
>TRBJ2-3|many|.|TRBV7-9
TGTGCCAGCAGCCTTGAAGGGAAAAGCACAGATACGCAGTATTTT
CASSLEGKSTDTQYF
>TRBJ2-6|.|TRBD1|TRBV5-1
TGCGCCAGCAGCTTGTCCGGGACAGGATTCTCTGGGGCCAACGTCCGGACCTTC
CASSLSGTGFSGANVRTF
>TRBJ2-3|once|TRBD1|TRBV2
TGTGCCAGCAGTAGGCGACAGGGGACTAGCACAGATACGCAGTATTTT
CASSRRQGTSTDTQYF
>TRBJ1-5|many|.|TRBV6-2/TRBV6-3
TGTGCCAGCAGTTACCCGACAGGTCGCGGTCAGCCCCAGCATTTT
CASSYPTGRGQPQHF
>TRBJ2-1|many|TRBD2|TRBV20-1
TGCAGTGCTAGAGATCAAAGACTAGCGGGGGGGCCATTATACAATGAGCAGTTCTTC
CSARDQRLAGGPLYNEQFF
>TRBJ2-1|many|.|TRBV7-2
TGTGCCAGCAGCTTAGCGACAGAAAATGAGCAGTTCTTC
CASSLATENEQFF
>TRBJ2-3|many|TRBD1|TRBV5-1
TGCGCCAGCAGTCGCGGACAGGGTCGTTCTAGCACAGATACGCAGTATTTT
CASSRGQGRSSTDTQYF
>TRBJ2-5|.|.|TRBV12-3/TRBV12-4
TGTGCCAGCAAGTCGAGCCCCCAAGAGACCCAGTACTTC
CASKSSPQETQYF
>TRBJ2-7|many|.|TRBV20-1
TGCAGTGCTACCCCCGGGCAGCCGAGCTCCTACGAGCAGTACTTC
CSATPGQPSSYEQYF
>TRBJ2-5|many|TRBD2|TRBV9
TGTGCCAGCAGCGCGGGAGGCCGAGAGACCCAGTACTTC
CASSAGGRETQYF
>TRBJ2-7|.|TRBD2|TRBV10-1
TGCGCCAGCAGAGCCTCTAGGGCGGGGGGCCAAAAAAAGGCCTACGAGCAGTACTTC
CASRASRAGGQKKAYEQYF
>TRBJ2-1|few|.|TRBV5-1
TGCGCCAGCAGACCAGACAACAATGAGCAGTTCTTC
CASRPDNNEQFF
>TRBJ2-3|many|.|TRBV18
TGTGCCAGCTCACCACAGCCAAGGGCAGATACGCAGTATTTT
CASSPQPRADTQYF